This T cell receptor beta chain originates from a study of shared clonotypes between healthy human individuals. This clone occurred a few times. Its antigen is as yet unknown. Study outcomes and limitations: Sharing across four donors was highest in naive CD4 (around 5%) and lowest in memory CD8 (roughly 0.4%).

Donors included only healthy HIV-negative adults lacking recent acute infections or vaccinations. From germline, CDR1 is LNHNV and CDR2 YYDKDF (reference sequence). The CDR3 is made up of 15 amino acids. V was pared by 0 bases and J by 2 bases, with 9 bases between. The table came from immunoSEQ multiplex PCR; TCRdb's copy has only in-frame clones and leaves some out. This repertoire shows nearly 750,000 clones, approximately 72% found once; its top ten account for over 1.5%. The chain uses TRBV15 and TRBJ2-3; D is undetermined. Material: memory CD4+ T cells sorted from blood. Indicated subset: CD45RA-negative fraction. The receptor's source is a woman younger than 45 in good health. The CDR3 bases are TGTGCCACCAGCAGAGATCTTACTAACACAGATACGCAGTATTTT. Protein product: CATSRDLTNTDTQYF.